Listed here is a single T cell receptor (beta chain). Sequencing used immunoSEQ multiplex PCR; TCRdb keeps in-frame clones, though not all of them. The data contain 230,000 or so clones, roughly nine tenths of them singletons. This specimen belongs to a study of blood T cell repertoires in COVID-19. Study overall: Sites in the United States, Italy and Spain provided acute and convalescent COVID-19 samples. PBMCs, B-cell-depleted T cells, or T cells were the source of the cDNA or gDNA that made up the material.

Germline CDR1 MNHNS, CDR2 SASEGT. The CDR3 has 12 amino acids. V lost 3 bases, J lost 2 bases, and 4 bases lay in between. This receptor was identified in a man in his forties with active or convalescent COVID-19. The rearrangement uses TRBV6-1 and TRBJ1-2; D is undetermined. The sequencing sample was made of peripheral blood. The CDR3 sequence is CASSDRNYGYTF. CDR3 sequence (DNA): TGTGCCAGCAGTGACAGAAACTATGGCTACACCTTC.